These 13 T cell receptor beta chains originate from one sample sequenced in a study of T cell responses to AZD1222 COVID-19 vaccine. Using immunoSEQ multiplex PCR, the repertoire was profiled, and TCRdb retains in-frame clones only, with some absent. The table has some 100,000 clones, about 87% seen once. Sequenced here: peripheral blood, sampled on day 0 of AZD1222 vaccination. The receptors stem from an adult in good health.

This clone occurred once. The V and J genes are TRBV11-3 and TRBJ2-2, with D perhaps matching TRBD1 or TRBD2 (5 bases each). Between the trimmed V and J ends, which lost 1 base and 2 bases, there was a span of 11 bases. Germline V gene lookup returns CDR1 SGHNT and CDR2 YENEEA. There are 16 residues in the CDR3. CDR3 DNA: TGTGCCAGCAGCTTAGGGGGACGTTTAAACACCGGGGAGCTGTTTTTT. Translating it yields CASSLGGRLNTGELFF.

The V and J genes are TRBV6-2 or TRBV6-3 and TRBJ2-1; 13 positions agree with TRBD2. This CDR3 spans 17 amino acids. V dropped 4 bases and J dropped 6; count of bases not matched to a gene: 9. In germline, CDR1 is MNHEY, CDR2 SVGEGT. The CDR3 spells CASSSYRGLAGSNEQFF. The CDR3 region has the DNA TGTGCCAGCAGTTCCTACAGGGGACTAGCGGGAAGCAATGAGCAGTTCTTC.

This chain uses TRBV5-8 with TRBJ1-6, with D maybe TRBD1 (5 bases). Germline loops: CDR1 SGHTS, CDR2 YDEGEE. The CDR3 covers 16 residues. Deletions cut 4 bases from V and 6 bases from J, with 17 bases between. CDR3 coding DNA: TGTGCCAGCAGCCGAGGGACGGACGGGGGTAATTCACCCCTCCACTTT. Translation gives CASSRGTDGGNSPLHF.

CDR3 residues: CASSERSGYTF. Written as DNA, the CDR3 is TGTGCCAGTAGTGAACGCTCTGGCTACACCTTC. This rearrangement joins TRBV19 to TRBJ1-2; D is ambiguous. V dropped 5 bases and J dropped 7 bases, with 8 bases sitting between them. The CDR3 extends over 11 amino acids. In germline, CDR1 is LNHDA, CDR2 SQIVND (reference sequence).

This CDR3 is CASSISGGLAAHNEQFF. The CDR3 DNA reads as TGTGCCAGTAGTATTAGCGGTGGGTTAGCGGCCCACAATGAGCAGTTCTTC. J is TRBJ2-1 and V is TRBV19, with D perhaps TRBD2 (6 bases). Germline V gives CDR1 LNHDA, CDR2 SQIVND (reference sequence). V gave up 3 bases and J gave up 5 bases, with 20 bases separating them. This CDR3 comprises 17 residues.

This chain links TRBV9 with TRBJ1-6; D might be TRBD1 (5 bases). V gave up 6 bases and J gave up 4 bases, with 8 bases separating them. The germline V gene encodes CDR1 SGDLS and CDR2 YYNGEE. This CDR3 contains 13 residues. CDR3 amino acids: CASTQDYNSPLHF. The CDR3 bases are TGTGCCAGCACACAGGATTATAATTCACCCCTCCACTTT. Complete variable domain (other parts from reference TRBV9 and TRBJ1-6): DSGVTQTPKHLITATGQRVTLRCSPRSGDLSVYWYQQSLDQGLQFLIQYYNGEERAKGNILERFSAQQFPDLHSELNLSSLELGDSALYFCASTQDYNSPLHFGNGTRLTVT.

CDR3 sequence reads: CASSLLRGAEAFF. DNA of the CDR3: TGTGCCAGCAGCTTGTTAAGGGGCGCTGAAGCTTTCTTT. J is TRBJ1-1 and V is TRBV7-2, with D possibly being TRBD1 (5 bases). Trimming cost V 3 bases and J 6 bases, with 11 bases left between them. CDR1 and CDR2 (germline): SGHTA, FQGNSA. This CDR3 comprises 13 residues.

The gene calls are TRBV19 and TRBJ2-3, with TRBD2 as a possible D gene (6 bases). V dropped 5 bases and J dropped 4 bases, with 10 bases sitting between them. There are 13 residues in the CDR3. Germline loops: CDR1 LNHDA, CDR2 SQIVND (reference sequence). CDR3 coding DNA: TGTGCCAGTAGTCCGGGACTCCCAGATACGCAGTATTTT. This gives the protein CASSPGLPDTQYF. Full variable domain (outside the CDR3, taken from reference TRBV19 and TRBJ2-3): DGGITQSPKYLFRKEGQNVTLSCEQNLNHDAMYWYRQDPGQGLRLIYYSQIVNDFQKGDIAEGYSVSREKKESFPLTVTSAQKNPTAFYLCASSPGLPDTQYFGPGTRLTVL.

CDR3 nucleotide sequence: TGTGCCACCAGCAGGGGGGGGTCGCTAGCTTTCTACAATGAGCAGTTCTTC. This translates into CATSRGGSLAFYNEQFF. The chain carries TRBV15 and TRBJ2-1; 7 bases agree with TRBD2. The germline V gene encodes CDR1 LNHNV and CDR2 YYDKDF (reference sequence). The CDR3 sequence is 17 residues long. V lost 3 bases and J lost 3; bases outside the gene matches: 11.

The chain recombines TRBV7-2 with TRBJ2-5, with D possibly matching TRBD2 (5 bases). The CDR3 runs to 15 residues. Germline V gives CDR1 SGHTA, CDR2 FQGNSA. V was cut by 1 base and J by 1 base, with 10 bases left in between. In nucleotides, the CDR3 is TGTGCCAGCAGCTTAGGTGGTAGCGCCCAAGAGACCCAGTACTTC. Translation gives CASSLGGSAQETQYF.

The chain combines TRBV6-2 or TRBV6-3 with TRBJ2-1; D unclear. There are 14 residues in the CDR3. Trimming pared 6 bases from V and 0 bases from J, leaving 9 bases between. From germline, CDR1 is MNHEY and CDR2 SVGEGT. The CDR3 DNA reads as TGTGCCAGCAGCAGACAAAGCTCCTACAATGAGCAGTTCTTC. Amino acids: CASSRQSSYNEQFF.

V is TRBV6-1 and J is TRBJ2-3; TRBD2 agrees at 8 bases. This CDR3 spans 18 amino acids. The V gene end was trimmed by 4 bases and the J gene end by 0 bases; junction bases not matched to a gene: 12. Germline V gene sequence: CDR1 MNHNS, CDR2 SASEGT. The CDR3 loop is CASSARAGGPISTDTQYF. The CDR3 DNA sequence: TGTGCCAGCAGTGCCCGGGCGGGAGGCCCGATTAGCACAGATACGCAGTATTTT.

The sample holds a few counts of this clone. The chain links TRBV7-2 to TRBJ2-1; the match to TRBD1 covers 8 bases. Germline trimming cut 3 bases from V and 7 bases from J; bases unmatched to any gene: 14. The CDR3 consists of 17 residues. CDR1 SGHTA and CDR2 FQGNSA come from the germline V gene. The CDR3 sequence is CASSFLTGTGARNEQFF. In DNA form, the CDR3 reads TGTGCCAGCAGCTTTCTAACCGGGACAGGAGCTAGGAATGAGCAGTTCTTC.